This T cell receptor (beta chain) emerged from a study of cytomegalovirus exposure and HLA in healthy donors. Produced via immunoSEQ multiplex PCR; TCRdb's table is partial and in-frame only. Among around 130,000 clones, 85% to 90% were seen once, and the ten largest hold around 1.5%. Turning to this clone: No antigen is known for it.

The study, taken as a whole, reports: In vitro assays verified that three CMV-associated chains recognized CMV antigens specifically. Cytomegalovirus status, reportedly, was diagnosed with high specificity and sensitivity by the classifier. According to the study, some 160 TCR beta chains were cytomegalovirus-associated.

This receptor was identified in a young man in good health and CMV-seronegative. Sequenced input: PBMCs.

The CDR3 loop is CSGRDSYTLEQYF. Written as DNA, the CDR3 is TGCAGCGGACGGGACAGCTACACCCTGGAGCAGTACTTC. The chain joins TRBV29-1 to TRBJ2-7, with TRBD1 matching 7 bases. CDR1 and CDR2 from the germline V gene are SQVTM and ANQGSEA. V was pared by 7 bases and J by 7 bases, with 13 bases of the junction left unmatched. The CDR3 has 13 amino acids.